The clone carrying this TCR beta chain appeared a few times. No antigen is known for it. The length of the CDR3 is 15 residues. V was clipped by 3 bases and J by 5 bases; unmatched bases: 13. The V gene's germline CDR1 is DFQATT and CDR2 SNEGSKA (reference sequence). This sample is part of a study of blood T cells in healthy people across ages. Study results and limitations: Possibly, changes in expanded clonotypes were confounded because donor CMV status was unknown. Long-lived donors carried more naive CD4+ cells and greater diversity than aged donors.

Using a J-beta primer mix together with a sample-barcoded 5' primer, a second PCR was run for roughly 7 to 12 cycles. TCRdb re-called the 5' RACE reads with MiXCR, one entry per CDR3 protein. Of about 1,500,000 distinct CDR3 sequences listed, around 42% are singletons. The V gene is TRBV20-1, the J gene TRBJ2-7, with 7 bases matching TRBD1. This receptor was identified in a woman aged 18 to 35 in good health. The sequenced material came from blood. The CDR3 nucleotides read TGCAGTGCTAGGATTCTGGACAGGCCCGTGGACGAGCAGTACTTC. This encodes CSARILDRPVDEQYF.